Given below is one T cell receptor beta chain in context. These data come from a study of blood T cell repertoires in COVID-19. As for the study in general: Specimens from acute and convalescent COVID-19 originated in the United States, Italy and Spain. T cells, B-cell-depleted T cells, or PBMCs provided the cDNA or gDNA that served as material.

In the study's own analysis: Reference gene primer amplification gave nucleated cell count estimates. Profiled with immunoSEQ multiplex PCR; TCRdb holds only in-frame clones, not every one. V and J calls and clone size follow that table, whereas D and trimming were derived from the DNA. This sample carries approximately 220,000 clones, around 81% of them seen once, and the ten largest clones take roughly 3%. The germline gives CDR1 MNHEY, CDR2 SVGAGI. CDR3 size: 13 residues. V lost 6 bases and J 3 bases, leaving 9 bases between the germline ends. This chain joins TRBV6-5 and TRBJ1-3, with D perhaps matching TRBD1 (6 bases). This TCR derives from a woman in her 30s who had recovered from COVID-19. The sequenced sample consisted of peripheral blood. The CDR3 region is CASRDRFGNTIYF. The DNA for the CDR3 is TGTGCCAGCAGAGACAGGTTTGGAAACACCATATATTTT.